These 21 T cell receptor beta chains came from one sample sequenced in a study of blood T cells in healthy people across ages. A J-beta primer mix and a sample-barcoded 5' primer were used in a second PCR of about 7 to 12 cycles. Via MiXCR, TCRdb re-called the 5' RACE reads, giving one row per CDR3 protein. The sample has over a million distinct CDR3 sequences, 35% to 45% seen once; the top ten hold approximately 4.1%. Sequenced input: blood. The receptors were gathered from a woman aged 18-30 years in good health.

The CDR3 DNA reads as TGCAGCGTAGTAACTAGCGGGATTTCCGGGGAGCTGTTTTTT. Amino acid sequence: CSVVTSGISGELFF. The chain links TRBV29-1 to TRBJ2-2; TRBD2 agrees at 10 bases. The J segment lost 6 bases and the V segment lost 6 bases, leaving 7 bases of the junction unmatched. Germline CDR1 and CDR2: SQVTM and ANQGSEA. CDR3 length: 14 residues.

This clonotype showed up just once. This chain links TRBV5-5 with TRBJ2-3; the D is unclear. Germline V gene sequence: CDR1 SGHKS, CDR2 YYEKEE (reference sequence). The CDR3 loop spans 15 amino acids. Trimming stripped 7 bases from V and 2 bases from J, with 17 bases between. The CDR3 DNA follows: TGTGCCAGCGCGCGGCAAGCGTTACCCACAGATACGCAGTATTTT. This encodes CASARQALPTDTQYF.

The table lists this clonotype with a few counts. This chain joins TRBV15 and TRBJ2-7, with a weak D call TRBD2 (7 bases). V was pared by 0 bases and J by 4 bases, with 16 bases between. This CDR3 comprises 16 residues. The germline CDR1 and CDR2 sequences are LNHNV and YYDKDF (reference sequence). CDR3 bases: TGTGCCACCAGCAGAGATCTAGGGGGGGTCCGATACGAGCAGTACTTC. Protein product: CATSRDLGGVRYEQYF.

V usage is TRBV28 and J usage is TRBJ2-5; D not certain. Germline CDR1 and CDR2: MDHEN and SYDVKM. V was pared by 7 bases and J by 0 bases, with 9 bases between. This CDR3 region has 13 residues. The CDR3 spells CASNGENQETQYF. The CDR3 DNA reads TGTGCCAGCAATGGGGAAAACCAAGAGACCCAGTACTTC.

This clonotype was detected only a few times. The chain employs TRBV4-1 and TRBJ2-3; D may match TRBD1 or TRBD2 (5 bases each). Per the germline V gene, CDR1 is MGHRA and CDR2 is YSYEKL. The V gene lost 0 bases and the J gene lost 3 bases, with 13 bases spanning the gap. CDR3 size: 16 residues. CDR3 sequence: CASSQDGTARTDTQYF. CDR3 DNA: TGCGCCAGCAGCCAAGACGGGACGGCACGAACAGATACGCAGTATTTT.

This clonotype was recorded a few times. The chain is built from TRBV7-8 and TRBJ2-3, with unresolved D. CDR3 length equals 13 residues. Trimming removed 2 bases at V and 4 bases at J, with 7 bases between. Germline assignment: CDR1 SGHVS and CDR2 FQNEAQ. In DNA, the CDR3 is TGTGCCAGCAGCTTATCTTTTCCAGATACGCAGTATTTT. As protein: CASSLSFPDTQYF.

This clonotype occurred a few times. The chain combines TRBV7-9 with TRBJ2-1; weak D call: TRBD2 (7 bases). Germline values: CDR1 SEHNR, CDR2 FQNEAQ (reference sequence). The CDR3 has 16 residues. The germline V and J ends were trimmed by 6 bases and 5 bases, with 20 bases remaining between them. This CDR3 reads CASSSALAGANNEQFF. The CDR3 DNA follows: TGTGCCAGCAGTTCCGCCCTGGCGGGGGCAAACAATGAGCAGTTCTTC.

The sample holds a few counts of this clonotype. The J gene is TRBJ1-1, the V gene TRBV20-1; D uncertain. V was cut by 0 bases and J by 7 bases, with 12 bases left in between. Germline CDR1 DFQATT, CDR2 SNEGSKA (reference sequence). The CDR3 is 13 residues long. The CDR3 nucleotides read TGCAGTGCTAGAGATCCCGGTGGACTTGAAGCTTTCTTT. It translates to CSARDPGGLEAFF.

This chain connects TRBV27 to TRBJ1-1; possible D gene TRBD1, 6 bases. Looked up from germline, CDR1 is MNHEY and CDR2 is SMNVEV (reference sequence). The V end was cut by 6 bases, the J end by 5 bases, with 13 bases between. The CDR3 sequence is 13 residues long. The CDR3 bases are TGTGCCAGCAGGACCTCAGGGGTAACTGAAGCTTTCTTT. Protein product: CASRTSGVTEAFF.

This clonotype was found a few times. This chain connects TRBV6-2 or TRBV6-3 to TRBJ2-6; weak D call: TRBD1 (5 bases). The ends were cut back, 6 bases at V and 1 base at J, with 10 bases in the middle. This CDR3 has 15 amino acids. Germline values: CDR1 MNHEY, CDR2 SVGEGT. CDR3 DNA: TGTGCCAGCAGGACGTACAGGTCTGGGGCCAACGTCCTGACTTTC. This gives the protein CASRTYRSGANVLTF.

The chain carries TRBV20-1 and TRBJ2-7; 11 bases are shared with TRBD2. Germline V CDR1 and CDR2: DFQATT, SNEGSKA (reference sequence). V lost 6 bases and J lost 7; bases outside the gene matches: 17. The CDR3 covers 16 residues. CDR3 region: CSARVASGRLYNEQYF. The CDR3 nucleotides read TGCAGTGCCCGAGTGGCTAGCGGGAGGCTATACAATGAGCAGTACTTC.

This clonotype was detected many times. The V call is TRBV20-1, the J call TRBJ2-7; D is possibly TRBD2 (5 bases). The CDR3 is 13 residues long. V was cut by 3 bases and J by 1 base, with 10 bases left in between. Per germline, CDR1 DFQATT and CDR2 SNEGSKA (reference sequence). Written as DNA, the CDR3 is TGCAGTGCTAGGACGGGGTTTTCCTACGAGCAGTACTTC. It translates to CSARTGFSYEQYF.

Comment on this clonotype: The junction departs from the called germline gene at one end, perhaps through a read error. The V and J genes are TRBV28 and TRBJ1-1, with no clear D. The germline CDR1 and CDR2 sequences are MDHEN and SYDVKM. This CDR3 is 12 amino acids long. The CDR3 nucleotides read TGTGCCGGCAGTCTTTTGGCCACTGAAGCTTTCTTT. Its translation is CAGSLLATEAFF.

This clonotype occurred once. Its ends do not fully match the called genes, so a read error is possible. V is TRBV6-6 and J is TRBJ2-7; 8 positions match TRBD1. The germline V gene encodes CDR1 MNHNY and CDR2 SVGAGI (reference sequence). This CDR3 is built from 15 residues. The CDR3 DNA follows: TGTGCCGGCAGTCTTAAGGACAGGGAGTCCCACGAGCAGTACTTC. Translating gives CAGSLKDRESHEQYF.

The chain is built from TRBV29-1 and TRBJ2-2; tentatively, D is TRBD1 (6 bases). V was cut by 4 bases and J by 4 bases, with 7 bases left in between. The CDR3 consists of 12 residues. The germline CDR1 and CDR2 sequences are SQVTM and ANQGSEA. The CDR3 region has the DNA TGCAGCGTTGGGACAGTCACCGGGGAGCTGTTTTTT. Its protein is CSVGTVTGELFF.

This clonotype was detected many times. V is TRBV6-4 and J is TRBJ2-3; TRBD2 aligns across 13 bases. This CDR3 comprises 13 residues. J lost 14 bases, V lost 2 bases, and 4 bases had no gene match. Germline V gene lookup returns CDR1 MRHNA and CDR2 SNTAGT. Here the CDR3 reads CASSDKTSGGLYF. The CDR3 nucleotides read TGTGCCAGCAGTGACAAGACTAGCGGGGGGTTGTATTTT.

For the CDR3, the DNA is TGTGCCAGCAGCCAAGATTGGGCAGGGGCGTTGAATGGCTACACCTTC. It specifies CASSQDWAGALNGYTF. The chain combines TRBV14 with TRBJ1-2, with a tentative D call TRBD1 (6 bases). The V gene's germline CDR1 is SGHDN and CDR2 FVKESK. The CDR3 runs 16 residues. Trimming shortened V by 0 bases and J by 6 bases, and 17 bases separated the two germline ends.

This chain joins TRBV20-1 and TRBJ2-5; 8 nucleotides agree with TRBD1. Germline CDR1 reads DFQATT; CDR2 reads SNEGSKA (reference sequence). V was pared by 5 bases and J by 3 bases, with 8 bases of the junction left unmatched. The CDR3 has 14 residues. In DNA, the CDR3 is TGCAGTGCTTCCGGGACAGGAGGAAAAGAGACCCAGTACTTC. Amino acid sequence: CSASGTGGKETQYF.

The rearrangement joins TRBV12-3 or TRBV12-4 to TRBJ1-1; possibly TRBD1 for D (5 bases). The CDR3 spans 15 residues. V was pared by 3 bases and J by 5 bases, with 16 bases between. In DNA form, the CDR3 reads TGTGCCAGCAGTTTTCATACGCAGGGACGGACTGAAGCTTTCTTT. Protein: CASSFHTQGRTEAFF.

This clonotype was detected only a few times. This chain links TRBV12-3 or TRBV12-4 with TRBJ1-2, with 7 bases that match TRBD1. The junction had 12 bases not matched to a gene; V was cut back by 7 bases and J by 1 base. The CDR3 is 16 residues long. CDR3 DNA sequence: TGTGCCAGCACCCTGGGCTGGGACAGACATAACTATGGCTACACCTTC. Protein product: CASTLGWDRHNYGYTF.

The chain couples TRBV5-1 to TRBJ1-2, with D tentatively TRBD1 (5 bases). From germline, CDR1 is SGHRS and CDR2 YFSETQ. The CDR3 has 14 amino acids. Trimming removed 4 bases at V and 5 bases at J, with 15 bases between. CDR3 residues: CASSKGQGDYGYTF. The CDR3 DNA follows: TGCGCCAGCAGCAAGGGGCAGGGTGATTATGGCTACACCTTC. The full variable domain, with the rest looked up from reference TRBV5-1 and TRBJ1-2, is KAGVTQTPRYLIKTRGQQVTLSCSPISGHRSVSWYQQTPGQGLQFLFEYFSETQRNKGNFPGRFSGRQFSNSRSEMNVSTLELGDSALYLCASSKGQGDYGYTFGSGTRLTVV.